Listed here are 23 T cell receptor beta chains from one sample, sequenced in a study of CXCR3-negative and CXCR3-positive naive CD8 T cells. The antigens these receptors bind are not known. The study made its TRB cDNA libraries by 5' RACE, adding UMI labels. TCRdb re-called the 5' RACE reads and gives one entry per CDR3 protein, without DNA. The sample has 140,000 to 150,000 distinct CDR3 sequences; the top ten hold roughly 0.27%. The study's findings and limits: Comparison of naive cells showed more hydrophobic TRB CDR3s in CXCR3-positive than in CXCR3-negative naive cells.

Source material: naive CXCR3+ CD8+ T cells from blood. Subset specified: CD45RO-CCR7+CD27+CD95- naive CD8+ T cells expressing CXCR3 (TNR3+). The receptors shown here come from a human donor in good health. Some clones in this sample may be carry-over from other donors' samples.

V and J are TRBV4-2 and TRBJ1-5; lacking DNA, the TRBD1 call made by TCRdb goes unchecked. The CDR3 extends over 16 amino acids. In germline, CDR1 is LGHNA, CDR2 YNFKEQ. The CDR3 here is CASSLRAGGGNQPQHF.

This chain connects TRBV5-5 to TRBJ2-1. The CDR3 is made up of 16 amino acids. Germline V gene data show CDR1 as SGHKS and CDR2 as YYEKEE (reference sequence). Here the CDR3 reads CASSLALGSGYNEQFF.

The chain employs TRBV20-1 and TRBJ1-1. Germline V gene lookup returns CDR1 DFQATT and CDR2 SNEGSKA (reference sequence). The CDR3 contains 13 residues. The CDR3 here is CSALRVENTEAFF.

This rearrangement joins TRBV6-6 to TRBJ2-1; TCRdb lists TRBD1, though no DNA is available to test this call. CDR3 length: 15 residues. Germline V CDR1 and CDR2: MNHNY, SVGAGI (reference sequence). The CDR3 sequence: CASSSETGSKGEQFF.

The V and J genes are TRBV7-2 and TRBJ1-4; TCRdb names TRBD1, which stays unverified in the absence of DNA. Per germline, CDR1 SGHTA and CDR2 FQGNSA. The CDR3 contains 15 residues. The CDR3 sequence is CASSARDTHNEKLFF.

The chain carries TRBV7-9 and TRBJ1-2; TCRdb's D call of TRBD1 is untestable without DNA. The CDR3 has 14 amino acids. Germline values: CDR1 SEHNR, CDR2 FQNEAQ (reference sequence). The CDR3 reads CASSLGTGSDGYTF.

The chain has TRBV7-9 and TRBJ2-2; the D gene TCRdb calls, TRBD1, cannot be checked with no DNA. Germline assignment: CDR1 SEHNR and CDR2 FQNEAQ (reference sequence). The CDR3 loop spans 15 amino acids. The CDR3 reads CASSPPQGVTGELFF.

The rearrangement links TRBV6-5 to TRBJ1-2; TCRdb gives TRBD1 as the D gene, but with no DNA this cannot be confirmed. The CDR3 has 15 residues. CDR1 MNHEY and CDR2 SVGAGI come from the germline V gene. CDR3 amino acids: CASSYRWGQGDGYTF.

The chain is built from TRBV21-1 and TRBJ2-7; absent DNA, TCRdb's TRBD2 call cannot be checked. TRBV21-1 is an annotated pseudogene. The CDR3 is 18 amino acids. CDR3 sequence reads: CASSKSAGSHLVDYEQYF.

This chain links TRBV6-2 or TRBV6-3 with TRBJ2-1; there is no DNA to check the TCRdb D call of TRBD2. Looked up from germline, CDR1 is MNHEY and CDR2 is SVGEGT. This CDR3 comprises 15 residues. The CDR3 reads CASRPASGGANEQFF.

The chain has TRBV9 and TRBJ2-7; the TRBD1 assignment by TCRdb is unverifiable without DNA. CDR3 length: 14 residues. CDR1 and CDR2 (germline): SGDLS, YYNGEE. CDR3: CASSPRDSPWEQYF.

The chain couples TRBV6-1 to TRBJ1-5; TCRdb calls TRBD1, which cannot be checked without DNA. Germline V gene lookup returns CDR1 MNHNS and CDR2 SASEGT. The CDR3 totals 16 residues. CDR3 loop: CASNRMRDTSNQPQHF.

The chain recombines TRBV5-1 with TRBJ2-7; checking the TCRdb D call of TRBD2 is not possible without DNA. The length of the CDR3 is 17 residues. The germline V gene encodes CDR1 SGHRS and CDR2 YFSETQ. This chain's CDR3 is CASSLVAGGQGSYEQYF.

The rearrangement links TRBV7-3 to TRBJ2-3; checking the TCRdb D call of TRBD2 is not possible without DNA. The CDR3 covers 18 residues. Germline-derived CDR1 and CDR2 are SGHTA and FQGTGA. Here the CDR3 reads CASSLSGLAGGSTDTQYF.

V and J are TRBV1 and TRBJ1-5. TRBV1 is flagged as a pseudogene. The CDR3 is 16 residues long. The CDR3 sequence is CTSSQGYWVLGQPQHF.

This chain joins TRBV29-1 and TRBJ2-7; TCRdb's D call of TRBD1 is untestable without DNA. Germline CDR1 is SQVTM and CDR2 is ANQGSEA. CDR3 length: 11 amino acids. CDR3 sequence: CSVAGGAEQYF.

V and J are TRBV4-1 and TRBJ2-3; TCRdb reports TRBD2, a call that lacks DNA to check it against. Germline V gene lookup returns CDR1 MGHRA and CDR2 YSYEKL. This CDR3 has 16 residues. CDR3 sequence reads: CASSQLLAGRPDTQYF.

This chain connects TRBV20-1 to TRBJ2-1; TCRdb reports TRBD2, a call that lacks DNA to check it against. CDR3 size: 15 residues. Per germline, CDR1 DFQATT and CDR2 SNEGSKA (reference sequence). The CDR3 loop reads CSARDPPSSYNEQFF.

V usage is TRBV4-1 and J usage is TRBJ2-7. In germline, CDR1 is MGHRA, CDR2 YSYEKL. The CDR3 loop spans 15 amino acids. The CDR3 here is CASSQTPDSSYEQYF.

CDR3 loop: CASSQAPRTVQETQYF. The V gene is TRBV4-1, the J gene TRBJ2-5. The CDR3 totals 16 residues. Germline V gene sequence: CDR1 MGHRA, CDR2 YSYEKL.

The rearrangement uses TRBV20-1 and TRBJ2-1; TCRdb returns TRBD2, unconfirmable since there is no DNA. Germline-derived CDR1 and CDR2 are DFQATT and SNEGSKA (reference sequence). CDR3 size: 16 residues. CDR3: CSAISSAAGGFGEQFF.

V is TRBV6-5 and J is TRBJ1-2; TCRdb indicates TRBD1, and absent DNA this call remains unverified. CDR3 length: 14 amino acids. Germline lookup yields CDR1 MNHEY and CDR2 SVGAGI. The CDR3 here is CASSYSSQGYGYTF.

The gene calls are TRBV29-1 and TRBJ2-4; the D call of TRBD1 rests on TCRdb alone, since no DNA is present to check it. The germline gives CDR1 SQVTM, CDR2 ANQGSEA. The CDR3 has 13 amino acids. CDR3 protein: CSVLQGPQNIQYF.